One TCR beta chain is described in this entry. The antigen is not known. The sample comes from a study of cytomegalovirus exposure and HLA in healthy donors. Broader study findings: Later on, an analysis tied under 20,000 TCR beta sequences to HLA alleles at 0.05 false discovery rate.

With 60 Vbeta and 13 Jbeta primers, the PCR was carried out. Some clones are missing from TCRdb's copy, which holds only in-frame ones; the method was immunoSEQ multiplex PCR. The data contain approximately 150,000 clones, 68% of them singletons. This CDR3 spans 12 amino acids. Germline assignment: CDR1 SNHLY and CDR2 FYNNEI. Material: PBMCs. This TCR was recovered from a man younger than 45 in good health and CMV-seropositive. The J gene is TRBJ2-5, the V gene TRBV2, with 9 nucleotides matching TRBD1. The J call is doubtful: the DNA matches TRBJ2-7 better. The CDR3 nucleotides are TGTGCCAGCTGGACAGGGGAATACGAGCAGTACTTC. This gives the protein CASWTGEYEQYF.